One TCR beta chain is described in this entry. Its matching antigen is unknown. This CDR3 is built from 15 residues. Looked up from germline, CDR1 is MNHNY and CDR2 is SVGAGI (reference sequence). V lost 6 bases, J lost 4 bases, and 9 bases stayed unmatched. The sample belongs to a study of cytomegalovirus exposure and HLA in healthy donors. About the study: Across almost 400 genotyped donors, just over 80% landed in the Caucasian-associated ancestry cluster.

The PCR was carried out with 60 Vbeta primers and 13 Jbeta primers. Clones were sequenced by immunoSEQ multiplex PCR, and TCRdb holds only the in-frame ones, with some missing. Of roughly 99,000 clones listed, about 74% are singletons. Study results and caveats: The authors confirmed in vitro that a few CMV-associated chains were specific for CMV antigens. When a later analysis was performed, an Asian-associated ancestry cluster reportedly had fewer N-insertions than the roughly 640-donor mean.

The receptor comes from a male donor in good health and CMV-seronegative. The gene calls are TRBV6-6 and TRBJ2-7, with TRBD2 matching over 10 bases. Sequenced input: PBMCs. The CDR3 region has the DNA TGTGCCAGCAGCTCCCGTCTAGCGGGAGAATACGAGCAGTACTTC. Protein: CASSSRLAGEYEQYF.